The 29 T cell receptor beta chains below come from one sample, sequenced in a study of blood T cell repertoires in COVID-19. Sequencing was performed with immunoSEQ multiplex PCR; in TCRdb, only in-frame clones are kept and a portion is missing. Of 200,000 to 250,000 clones in the sample, approximately 81% were seen once. Material for sequencing was peripheral blood. These receptors all come from a young man with active or convalescent COVID-19.

This clone was seen only a few times. The V gene is TRBV5-6, the J gene TRBJ1-1, with D maybe TRBD1 (6 bases). Trimming took off 3 bases at V and 10 bases at J, with 13 bases between the two ends. The CDR3 spans 12 residues. Germline values: CDR1 SGHDT, CDR2 YYEEEE. CDR3 in DNA: TGTGCCAGCAGCTCGCACAGGGTTCGAGCTTTCTTT. Translated: CASSSHRVRAFF.

CDR3 nucleotide sequence: TGTGCCATCAGTGGAGTAAAAAATGAGCAGTTCTTC. It yields the protein CAISGVKNEQFF. J is TRBJ2-1 and V is TRBV10-3, with D hard to call. CDR1 and CDR2 (germline): ENHRY, SYGVKD. The CDR3 contains 12 residues. V lost 4 bases and J 7 bases, leaving 8 bases between the germline ends.

The chain combines TRBV7-2 with TRBJ1-5; weak D call: TRBD1 (5 bases). Trimming took off 1 base at V and 7 bases at J, with 11 bases between the two ends. Germline values: CDR1 SGHTA, CDR2 FQGNSA. The CDR3 runs 14 residues. CDR3: CASSLEPRGQPQHF. CDR3 sequence (DNA): TGTGCCAGCAGCTTAGAGCCTAGGGGCCAGCCCCAGCATTTT.

The chain is built from TRBV12-3 or TRBV12-4 and TRBJ1-2; weak D call: TRBD1 (6 bases). Trimming removed 8 bases at V and 9 bases at J, with 19 bases between. The CDR3 length is 13 residues. The CDR3 reads CASRMDSVLSYTF. CDR3 DNA sequence: TGTGCCAGCCGGATGGACAGTGTTTTAAGCTACACCTTC.

This clone has a single count. This chain joins TRBV9 and TRBJ2-3; TRBD2 agrees at 11 bases. The germline V gene has CDR1 SGDLS and CDR2 YYNGEE. V lost 2 bases and J lost 0; bases outside the gene matches: 8. This CDR3 has 18 residues. Written as DNA, the CDR3 is TGTGCCAGCAGCGTCTCTAGCGGGGGGTCGGTTAGCACAGATACGCAGTATTTT. Protein sequence: CASSVSSGGSVSTDTQYF.

V is TRBV30 and J is TRBJ1-2; TRBD1 is a possible D gene (6 bases). The ends were cut back, 2 bases at V and 8 bases at J, with 15 bases in the middle. The CDR3 is 13 amino acids. Germline CDR1 is GTSNPN and CDR2 is SVGIG (reference sequence). CDR3 sequence reads: CAWSSPPGGGYTF. Here the CDR3 DNA reads TGTGCCTGGAGTTCGCCACCGGGGGGCGGCTACACCTTC.

J is TRBJ2-3 and V is TRBV5-4; 10 bases fit TRBD2. The CDR3 consists of 18 residues. The junction had 8 bases not matched to a gene; V was cut back by 1 base and J by 0 bases. The germline gives CDR1 SGHNT, CDR2 YYREEE (reference sequence). The CDR3, as DNA: TGTGCCAGCAGCTTGAGGATAAATAGCGGGGGGAGCACAGATACGCAGTATTTT. Encoded protein: CASSLRINSGGSTDTQYF.

V and J are TRBV21-1 and TRBJ1-5; the table's TRBD1 call for D was not verified on the DNA. TRBV21-1 is annotated as a pseudogene. The CDR3 contains 20 residues. The CDR3 DNA sequence: TGTGCCAGCAGCAAGGATACCGGGACAGGGGGATTTATTAGCAATCAGCCCCAGCATTTT. It is translated as CASSKDTGTGGFISNQPQHF.

The rearrangement uses TRBV6-5 and TRBJ1-2; 10 bases line up with TRBD1. In germline, CDR1 is MNHEY, CDR2 SVGAGI. The CDR3 sequence is 15 residues long. J was trimmed by 4 bases and V by 0 bases; bases with no gene match: 2. The CDR3 nucleotides read TGTGCCAGCAGTTACTCGGACAGGGGGGTCTATGGCTACACCTTC. Translated, it gives CASSYSDRGVYGYTF.

This rearrangement joins TRBV7-9 to TRBJ1-1; 8 bases agree with TRBD1. J gave up 4 bases and V 4 bases, and 8 bases lay outside the gene matches. Germline V gene data show CDR1 as SEHNR and CDR2 as FQNEAQ (reference sequence). The CDR3 has 15 amino acids. The CDR3 spells CASSSGQGFSTEAFF. CDR3 nucleotide sequence: TGTGCCAGCAGCTCCGGACAGGGTTTTAGCACTGAAGCTTTCTTT.

The chain uses TRBV6-5 and TRBJ2-2; tentative D call: TRBD1 (6 bases). The ends were cut back, 6 bases at V and 0 bases at J, with 11 bases in the middle. The CDR3 has 15 residues. CDR1 MNHEY and CDR2 SVGAGI come from the germline V gene. In DNA, the CDR3 is TGTGCCAGCAGACCCACAGGGCCGAACACCGGGGAGCTGTTTTTT. This encodes CASRPTGPNTGELFF.

This clone has more than one count but fewer than ten. The chain joins TRBV15 to TRBJ2-7, with 9 positions matching TRBD1. Per the germline V gene, CDR1 is LNHNV and CDR2 is YYDKDF (reference sequence). V shed 6 bases, J shed 6 bases, and the junction held 12 bases outside the gene matches. The CDR3 spans 15 residues. Here the CDR3 reads CATSRDRAGIGEQYF. In DNA form, the CDR3 reads TGTGCCACCAGTCGGGACAGGGCGGGCATTGGCGAGCAGTACTTC.

The chain joins TRBV24-1 to TRBJ1-5, with a tentative D call TRBD1 (6 bases). The V gene's germline CDR1 is KGHDR and CDR2 SFDVKD. This CDR3 contains 16 residues. V was shortened by 4 bases and J by 0 bases, with 12 bases between the two germline ends. CDR3 sequence reads: CATSDGQKYSNQPQHF. Here the CDR3 DNA reads TGTGCCACCAGTGACGGACAGAAATATAGCAATCAGCCCCAGCATTTT.

V and J are TRBV4-3 and TRBJ2-6, with D perhaps matching TRBD1 (5 bases). Germline V gene sequence: CDR1 LGHNA, CDR2 YSLEER. This CDR3 spans 18 amino acids. V was pared by 3 bases and J by 0 bases, with 15 bases between. CDR3 nucleotides: TGCGCCAGCAGCCATTCCGACAGTACCAGCTCTGGGGCCAACGTCCTGACTTTC. Protein product: CASSHSDSTSSGANVLTF.

The chain joins TRBV28 to TRBJ1-6, with D possibly being TRBD1 (6 bases). The CDR3 is 16 residues long. The V end was cut by 7 bases, the J end by 1 base, with 14 bases between. Germline CDR1 is MDHEN and CDR2 is SYDVKM. The CDR3 spells CASTPNRVSYNSPLHF. CDR3 sequence (DNA): TGTGCCAGCACCCCAAACAGGGTATCCTATAATTCACCCCTCCACTTT.

The rearrangement joins TRBV28 to TRBJ1-1; no firm D call. Germline assignment: CDR1 MDHEN and CDR2 SYDVKM. Trimming stripped 3 bases from V and 8 bases from J, with 7 bases between. The CDR3 has 11 amino acids. CDR3 nucleotides: TGTGCCAGCAGTTTCGTTGGCGAAGCTTTCTTT. Translation gives CASSFVGEAFF.

The chain couples TRBV4-3 to TRBJ2-1; 9 bases align to TRBD2. Trimming cost V 0 bases and J 4 bases; bases outside gene matches: 7. From germline, CDR1 is LGHNA and CDR2 YSLEER. The CDR3 spans 17 residues. The DNA for the CDR3 is TGCGCCAGCAGCCAAGATCTCGACGCGGGAGGGTACAATGAGCAGTTCTTC. Protein sequence: CASSQDLDAGGYNEQFF.

This clone was seen once. The V gene is TRBV6-5, the J gene TRBJ1-4, with D tentatively TRBD1 (5 bases). V lost 0 bases to trimming and J lost 5 bases, with 10 bases between them. The CDR3 runs 15 residues. Germline CDR1 and CDR2: MNHEY and SVGAGI. In DNA form, the CDR3 reads TGTGCCAGCAGTTACTCGTCAGGGCTGAATGAAAAACTGTTTTTT. As protein: CASSYSSGLNEKLFF.

This clone has only one observation. This rearrangement joins TRBV7-9 to TRBJ2-1; tentative D call: TRBD2 (6 bases). Deletions cut 3 bases from V and 9 bases from J, with 15 bases between. The V gene's germline CDR1 is SEHNR and CDR2 FQNEAQ (reference sequence). The CDR3 is made up of 14 amino acids. CDR3: CASSLETSGPEQFF. The CDR3 DNA is TGTGCCAGCAGCTTGGAGACTAGTGGTCCTGAGCAGTTCTTC.

The V gene is TRBV28, the J gene TRBJ2-7, with 9 bases identical to TRBD2. Germline loops: CDR1 MDHEN, CDR2 SYDVKM. The J segment lost 3 bases and the V segment lost 3 bases, leaving 3 bases of the junction unmatched. The CDR3 totals 14 residues. CDR3 region: CASSFLAGRYEQYF. CDR3 DNA: TGTGCCAGCAGTTTCCTAGCGGGACGCTACGAGCAGTACTTC.

V usage is TRBV6-4 and J usage is TRBJ2-2; D unresolved. The CDR3 has 16 residues. Trimming removed 2 bases from V and 2 bases from J, with 12 bases in between. Germline V CDR1 and CDR2: MRHNA, SNTAGT. In DNA form, the CDR3 reads TGTGCCAGCAGTGACGGGCTTAAAATTAACACCGGGGAGCTGTTTTTT. Residues: CASSDGLKINTGELFF.

The rearrangement joins TRBV24-1 to TRBJ2-1; the match to TRBD2 covers 11 bases. Germline V CDR1 and CDR2: KGHDR, SFDVKD. V shed 7 bases and J 10 bases; nucleotides not matched to a gene: 23. CDR3 size: 19 residues. The CDR3 loop reads CATSGRQGLTLAGGREQFF. The CDR3 DNA reads as TGTGCCACCAGCGGAAGACAGGGCCTAACCCTAGCGGGAGGTAGGGAGCAGTTCTTC.

The rearrangement links TRBV30 to TRBJ1-1; the D gene is possibly TRBD1 (5 bases). The CDR3 extends over 13 amino acids. The ends were cut back, 3 bases at V and 6 bases at J, with 14 bases in the middle. CDR1 is GTSNPN, CDR2 SVGIG, per germline (reference sequence). CDR3 nucleotides: TGTGCCTGGAGGCGGCAGGGTTGGGCTGAAGCTTTCTTT. Translation gives CAWRRQGWAEAFF. Full variable domain (remainder filled in from reference TRBV30 and TRBJ1-1): SQTIHQWPATLVQPVGSPLSLECTVEGTSNPNLYWYRQAAGRGLQLLFYSVGIGQISSEVPQNLSASRPQDRQFILSSKKLLLSDSGFYLCAWRRQGWAEAFFGQGTRLTVV.

The genes are TRBV6-2 or TRBV6-3 and TRBJ2-3; D is perhaps TRBD1 (6 bases). Trimming removed 2 bases from V and 4 bases from J, with 16 bases in between. The V gene's germline CDR1 is MNHEY and CDR2 SVGEGT. CDR3 length equals 16 residues. The CDR3 DNA sequence: TGTGCCAGCAGTTACAGGAAAGGGGGACGGCCAGATACGCAGTATTTT. It yields the protein CASSYRKGGRPDTQYF.

This chain uses TRBV30 with TRBJ1-2, with 7 bases lining up with TRBD1. The length of the CDR3 is 13 residues. V was pared by 0 bases and J by 6 bases, with 4 bases of the junction left unmatched. Per germline, CDR1 GTSNPN and CDR2 SVGIG (reference sequence). CDR3 bases: TGTGCCTGGAGTGTTACGAGGGGGCATGGCTACACCTTC. Translating gives CAWSVTRGHGYTF.

The V and J genes are TRBV28 and TRBJ1-2; TRBD1 agrees at 8 bases. The CDR3 contains 15 residues. The J segment lost 0 bases and the V segment lost 3 bases, leaving 3 bases of the junction unmatched. Germline V lookup: CDR1 MDHEN, CDR2 SYDVKM. The DNA of the CDR3 is TGTGCCAGCAGTTTTTCACAGGGGGCTAACTATGGCTACACCTTC. It encodes CASSFSQGANYGYTF.

This clone was seen just once. V usage is TRBV2 and J usage is TRBJ2-1; TRBD1 aligns across 12 bases. The CDR3 runs to 16 residues. Germline V gene lookup returns CDR1 SNHLY and CDR2 FYNNEI. Germline trimming cut 4 bases from V and 6 bases from J; bases unmatched to any gene: 7. The CDR3, as DNA: TGTGCCAGCAGTGCTCCCGGGACAGGGGGCCTCAATGAGCAGTTCTTC. Protein sequence: CASSAPGTGGLNEQFF.

The gene calls are TRBV11-2 and TRBJ2-2; TRBD1 agrees at 10 bases. The V and J ends lost 3 bases and 5 bases, in that order; junction bases with no gene match: 3. The CDR3 spans 15 residues. Per germline, CDR1 SGHAT and CDR2 FQNNGV. CDR3 nucleotides: TGTGCCAGCAGCTTCGGGACAGGGGTAACCGGGGAGCTGTTTTTT. This encodes CASSFGTGVTGELFF.

The genes are TRBV13 and TRBJ1-1; the D gene is possibly TRBD1 (6 bases). Germline V CDR1 and CDR2: PRHDT, FYEKMQ (reference sequence). Trimming took 5 bases from V and 0 from J, leaving 28 bases between them. The CDR3 sequence is 20 residues long. CDR3 nucleotide sequence: TGTGCCAGCAGCACCGGGACAAAAGGGCGGGCCTGGACGGTGAACACTGAAGCTTTCTTT. Translated: CASSTGTKGRAWTVNTEAFF.